The rows below give T cell receptor beta chains drawn from one sample of a study of human T cells and chemical hapten exposure. Via MiXCR, TCRdb re-called the RACE reads, giving one row per CDR3 protein. Found here are roughly 43,000 distinct CDR3 sequences, roughly 9% of them singletons; the top ten hold around 15%. Sequencing was performed on whole blood, taken in connection with sensitization to the hapten diphenylcyclopropenone (DPC). The receptors come from a woman younger than 45 with alopecia areata. Some clones in this sample may be carry-over from other donors' samples. Both conserved end residues are part of each CDR3. Fields, in order: clone size, V gene, J gene, CDR3 protein. Not every row has a clone size; where given, it reads once, few, many or a size class.

few	TRBV2	TRBJ1-2	CASSLQGENYGYTF
few	TRBV11-2	TRBJ2-7	CASSLVAGYSSYEQYF
NA	TRBV6-2/TRBV6-3	TRBJ1-1	CASSPNRGIMNTEAFF
many	TRBV6-6	TRBJ2-5	CASRRASGDQETQYF
NA	TRBV24-1	TRBJ2-5	CATSDPRGTSETQYF
once	TRBV3-1	TRBJ1-2	CASSQYRDSAGYTF
NA	TRBV7-3	TRBJ1-6	CASSLNGNSPLHF
NA	TRBV20-1	TRBJ2-6	CSARHGANVLTF
many	TRBV7-7	TRBJ2-1	CASSLGTSGGNEQFF
many	TRBV10-3	TRBJ2-3	CAISLTDTQYF
NA	TRBV12-3/TRBV12-4	TRBJ1-1	CASSLVITEAFF
few	TRBV28	TRBJ2-3	CASSITSGADTQYF
NA	TRBV7-2	TRBJ2-4	CASSPRDRDIQYF
NA	TRBV5-1	TRBJ2-2	CASSLVAVGDTGELFF
NA	TRBV6-6	TRBJ2-5	CASSKRQGIIETQYF
NA	TRBV2	TRBJ2-5	CASSGLGETQYF
many	TRBV12-3/TRBV12-4	TRBJ2-1	CASSFQRNLNEQFF
few	TRBV6-6	TRBJ2-3	CASSSPGANTDTQYF
NA	TRBV12-5	TRBJ2-2	CASGRDTGELFF
NA	TRBV18	TRBJ1-1	CASSRKPPGSENFPIMAFF
many	TRBV6-4	TRBJ2-1	CASSDGINEQFF
many	TRBV12-3/TRBV12-4	TRBJ1-2	CASSLGGAYGYTF
many	TRBV28	TRBJ2-2	CASSLFGVANTGELFF
few	TRBV2	TRBJ2-1	CASSELAVHNEQFF
NA	TRBV4-1	TRBJ2-2	CASSRSPTPDRGTGELFF
NA	TRBV7-9	TRBJ2-3	CAPGDGRFADTQYF
NA	TRBV12-3/TRBV12-4	TRBJ1-2	CASSLRRGHSYYGYTF
many	TRBV11-2	TRBJ2-1	CASTPIGSYNEQFF
many	TRBV27	TRBJ2-5	CASSPNQETQYF
many	TRBV7-9	TRBJ2-3	CASSPETGPSTDTQYF
few	TRBV28	TRBJ2-7	CATDTGTLRRYF
NA	TRBV4-2	TRBJ2-2	CASSQGAGFGGELFF
many	TRBV28	TRBJ1-6	CASSLRGPPGSPLHF
NA	TRBV2	TRBJ2-3	CASSERQGSTDTQYF
few	TRBV7-2	TRBJ2-1	CASSLSLGQPYNEQFF
NA	TRBV6-5	TRBJ2-7	CASSTGGSEQYF
few	TRBV6-5	TRBJ1-1	CASRVDRGYTEAFF
NA	TRBV7-8	TRBJ1-3	CASRYTGARAENTIYF
NA	TRBV19	TRBJ2-3	CASSGGLDRDTQYF
NA	TRBV11-3	TRBJ2-2	CASSPRTTGELFF
few	TRBV7-2	TRBJ2-3	CASSLGPADTQYF
NA	TRBV14	TRBJ2-1	CASSQGTFSYNEQFF
NA	TRBV10-3	TRBJ1-1	CASSLRDTEAFF
many	TRBV19	TRBJ1-5	CASSPARGSNQPQHF
few	TRBV19	TRBJ2-3	CASSKSRTSGPDTQYF
few	TRBV19	TRBJ1-1	CASSIEPTLWTEAFF
NA	TRBV7-2	TRBJ1-1	CASSLVYRNTEAFF
NA	TRBV5-1	TRBJ2-5	CASTFNDRVRETQYF
many	TRBV28	TRBJ2-2	CASSFYVGTPGELFF
NA	TRBV12-3/TRBV12-4	TRBJ2-7	CASSPRDISYEQYF
many	TRBV7-6	TRBJ1-6	CASSTGRSNSPLHF
many	TRBV29-1	TRBJ1-1	CSVSTRLEVPEAFF
medium-sized	TRBV7-2	TRBJ2-1	CASSLSWGLSSYNEQFF
few	TRBV3-1	TRBJ1-1	CASSQDWEGLTGAFF
many	TRBV12-3/TRBV12-4	TRBJ2-2	CASSLPGQGRSGELFF
many	TRBV5-6	TRBJ2-7	CASSLGIAFEQYF